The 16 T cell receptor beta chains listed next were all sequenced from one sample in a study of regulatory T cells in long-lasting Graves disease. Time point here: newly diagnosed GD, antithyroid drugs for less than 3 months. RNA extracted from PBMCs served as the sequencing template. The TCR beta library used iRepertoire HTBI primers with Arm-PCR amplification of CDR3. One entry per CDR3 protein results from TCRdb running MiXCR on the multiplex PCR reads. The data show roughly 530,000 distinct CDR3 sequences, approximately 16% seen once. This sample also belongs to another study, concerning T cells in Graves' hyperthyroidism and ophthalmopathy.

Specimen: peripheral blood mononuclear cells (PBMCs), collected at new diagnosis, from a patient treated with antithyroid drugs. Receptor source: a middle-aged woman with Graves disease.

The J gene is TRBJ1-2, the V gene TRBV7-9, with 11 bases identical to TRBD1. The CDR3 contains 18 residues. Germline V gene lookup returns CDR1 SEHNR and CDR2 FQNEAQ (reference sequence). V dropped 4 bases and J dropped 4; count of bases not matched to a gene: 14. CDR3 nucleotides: TGTGCCAGCAGCTCTGGACAGGGGGCCTCCATCACGCTCTATGGCTACACCTTC. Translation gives CASSSGQGASITLYGYTF.

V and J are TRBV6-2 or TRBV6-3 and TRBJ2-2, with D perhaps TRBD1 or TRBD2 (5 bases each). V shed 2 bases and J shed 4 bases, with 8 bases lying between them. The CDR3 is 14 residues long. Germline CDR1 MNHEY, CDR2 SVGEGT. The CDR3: CASSYGGITGELFF. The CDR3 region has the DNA TGTGCCAGCAGTTACGGGGGAATCACCGGGGAGCTGTTTTTT.

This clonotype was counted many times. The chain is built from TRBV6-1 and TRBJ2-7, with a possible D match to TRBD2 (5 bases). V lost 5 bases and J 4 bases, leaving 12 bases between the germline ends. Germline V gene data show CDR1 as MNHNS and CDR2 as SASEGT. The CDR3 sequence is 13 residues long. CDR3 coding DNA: TGTGCCAGCAGTCAAGGACTCGGGTACGAGCAGTACTTC. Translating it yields CASSQGLGYEQYF.

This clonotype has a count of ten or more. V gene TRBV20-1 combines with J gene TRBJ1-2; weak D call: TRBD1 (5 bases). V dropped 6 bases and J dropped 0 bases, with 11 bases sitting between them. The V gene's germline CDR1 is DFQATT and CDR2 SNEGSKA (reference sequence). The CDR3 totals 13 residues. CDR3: CSAPDSTNYGYTF. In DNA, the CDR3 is TGCAGTGCCCCCGACAGTACTAACTATGGCTACACCTTC.

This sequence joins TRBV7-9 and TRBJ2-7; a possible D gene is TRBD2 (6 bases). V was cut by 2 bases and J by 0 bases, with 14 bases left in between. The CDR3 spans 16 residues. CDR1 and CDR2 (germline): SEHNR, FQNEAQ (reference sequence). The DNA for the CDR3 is TGTGCCAGCAGCTTACTAAGCGGGCTTAGCTCCTACGAGCAGTACTTC. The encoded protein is CASSLLSGLSSYEQYF.

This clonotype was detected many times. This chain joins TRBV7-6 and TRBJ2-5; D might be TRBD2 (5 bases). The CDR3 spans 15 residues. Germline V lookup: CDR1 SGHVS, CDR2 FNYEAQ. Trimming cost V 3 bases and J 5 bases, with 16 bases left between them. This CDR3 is CASSFDSGVGETQYF. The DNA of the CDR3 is TGTGCCAGCAGCTTCGATTCCGGGGTGGGGGAGACCCAGTACTTC.

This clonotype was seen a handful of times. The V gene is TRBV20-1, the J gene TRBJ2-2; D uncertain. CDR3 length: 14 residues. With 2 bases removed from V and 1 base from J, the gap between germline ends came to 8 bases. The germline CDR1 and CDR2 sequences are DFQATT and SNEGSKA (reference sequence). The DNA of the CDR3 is TGCAGTGCTAGATCACCGTTGAACACCGGGGAGCTGTTTTTT. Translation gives CSARSPLNTGELFF.

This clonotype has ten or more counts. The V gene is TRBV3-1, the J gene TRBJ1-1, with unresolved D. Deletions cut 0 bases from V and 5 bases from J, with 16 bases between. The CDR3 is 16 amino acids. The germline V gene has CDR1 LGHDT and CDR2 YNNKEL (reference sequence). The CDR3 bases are TGTGCCAGCAGCCAAGATATCTCCCCCTCTGGTACTGAAGCTTTCTTT. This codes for CASSQDISPSGTEAFF.

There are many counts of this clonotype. The CDR3: CASSRVRDTQYF. CDR3 nucleotide sequence: TGTGCCAGCAGCAGAGTCCGGGACACCCAGTACTTC. The rearrangement uses TRBV7-2 and TRBJ2-5; D may correspond to TRBD1 or TRBD2 (5 bases each). CDR1 SGHTA and CDR2 FQGNSA come from the germline V gene. V lost 5 bases to trimming and J lost 8 bases, with 12 bases between them. This CDR3 is 12 amino acids long.

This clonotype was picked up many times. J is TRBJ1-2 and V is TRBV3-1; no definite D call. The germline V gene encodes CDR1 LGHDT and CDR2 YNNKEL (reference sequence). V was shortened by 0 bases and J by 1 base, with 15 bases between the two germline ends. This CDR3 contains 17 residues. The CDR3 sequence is CASSQERWSRVNYGYTF. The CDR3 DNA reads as TGTGCCAGCAGCCAAGAAAGGTGGTCCCGAGTTAACTATGGCTACACCTTC.

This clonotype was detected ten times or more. The CDR3 nucleotides read TGTGCCAGCAGTAAGGGACGAACACCCAACAATGAGCAGTTCTTC. This codes for CASSKGRTPNNEQFF. The rearrangement joins TRBV2 to TRBJ2-1; D tentatively fits TRBD1 or TRBD2 (5 bases each). V shed 5 bases and J shed 5 bases, with 16 bases lying between them. There are 15 residues in the CDR3. Germline lookup yields CDR1 SNHLY and CDR2 FYNNEI.

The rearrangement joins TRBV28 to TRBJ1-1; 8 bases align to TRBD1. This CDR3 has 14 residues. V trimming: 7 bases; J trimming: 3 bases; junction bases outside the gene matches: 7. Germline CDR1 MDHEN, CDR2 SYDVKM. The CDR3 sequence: CASIPGGEDTEAFF. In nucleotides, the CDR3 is TGTGCCAGCATTCCAGGGGGCGAGGACACTGAAGCTTTCTTT.

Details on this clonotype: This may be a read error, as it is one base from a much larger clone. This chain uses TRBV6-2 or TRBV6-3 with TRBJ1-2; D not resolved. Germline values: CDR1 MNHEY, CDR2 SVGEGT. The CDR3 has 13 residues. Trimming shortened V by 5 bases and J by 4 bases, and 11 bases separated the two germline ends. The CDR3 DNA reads TGTGCCAGCAGTGAGTTACGGGGCTATGGCTACACCTTC. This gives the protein CASSELRGYGYTF.

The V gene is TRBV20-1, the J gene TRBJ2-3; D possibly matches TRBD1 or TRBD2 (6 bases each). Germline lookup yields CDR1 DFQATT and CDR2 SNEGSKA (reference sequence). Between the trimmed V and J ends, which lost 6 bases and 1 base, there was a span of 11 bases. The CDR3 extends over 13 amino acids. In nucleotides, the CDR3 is TGCAGTGCCAGGAGGGGGGGCACAGATACGCAGTATTTT. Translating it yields CSARRGGTDTQYF.

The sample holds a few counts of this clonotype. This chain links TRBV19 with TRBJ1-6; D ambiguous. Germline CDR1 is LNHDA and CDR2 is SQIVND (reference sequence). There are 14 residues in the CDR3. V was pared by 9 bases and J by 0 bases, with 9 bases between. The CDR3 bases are TGTGCCAGCCTGGCGAGCTCCTATAATTCACCCCTCCACTTT. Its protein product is CASLASSYNSPLHF.

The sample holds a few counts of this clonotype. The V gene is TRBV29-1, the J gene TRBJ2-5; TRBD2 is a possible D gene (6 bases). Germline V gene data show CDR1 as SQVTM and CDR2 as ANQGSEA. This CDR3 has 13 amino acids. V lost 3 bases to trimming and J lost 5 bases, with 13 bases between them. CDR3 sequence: CSVEEGPWETQYF. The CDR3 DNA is TGCAGCGTTGAGGAGGGACCTTGGGAGACCCAGTACTTC.